This passage covers 29 T cell receptor beta chains from one sample sequenced in a study of response to subunit inactivated influenza vaccine (dated by TCRdb to the late 2010s). The protocol used for the library was RT-PCR. Instrument on record: Illumina HiSeq 2500. TCRdb itself trimmed the public reads at Q25 with fastp, ran MiXCR and retained productive beta chains. Rows merge per CDR3 protein into single entries with the most common DNA and genes. This sample holds about 530,000 distinct CDR3 sequences; about an eighth were observed only once. The biggest ten clones account for approximately 10% of the sample. Specimen: PBMCs from blood, collected on the day of vaccination. These receptors all stem from a man over 45 who received an inactivated influenza vaccine. Donor details come from another sample of the same person, matched by shared clones.

This clonotype has a handful of counts. V usage is TRBV12-3 or TRBV12-4 and J usage is TRBJ2-1, with no clear D. This CDR3 comprises 15 residues. With 1 base removed from V and 0 bases from J, the gap between germline ends came to 7 bases. CDR3 amino acids: CASSLVLDSYNEQFF. As DNA, the CDR3 is TGTGCCAGCAGTTTAGTGCTAGACTCCTACAATGAGCAGTTCTTC.

V and J are TRBV6-2 or TRBV6-3 and TRBJ1-2; no clear D. The CDR3 runs 11 residues. The germline gives CDR1 MNHEY, CDR2 SVGEGT. V gave up 5 bases and J gave up 8 bases, with 9 bases separating them. The CDR3 is CASSSSRGYTF. As DNA, the CDR3 is TGTGCCAGCAGTAGCTCTCGGGGCTACACCTTC.

The table lists this clonotype with a few counts. This chain joins TRBV9 and TRBJ2-2; possibly TRBD2 for D (6 bases). With 0 bases removed from V and 2 bases from J, the gap between germline ends came to 11 bases. CDR1 and CDR2 (germline): SGDLS, YYNGEE. The CDR3 has 16 amino acids. The CDR3 bases are TGTGCCAGCAGCGTAGGGAGGGTTGAAAACACCGGGGAGCTGTTTTTT. It encodes CASSVGRVENTGELFF.

This clonotype was observed a single time. The V gene is TRBV25-1, the J gene TRBJ1-4, with unresolved D. Deletions cut 2 bases from V and 1 base from J, with 8 bases between. The CDR3 spans 15 residues. The germline V gene has CDR1 MGHDK and CDR2 SYGVNS. The CDR3 region has the DNA TGTGCCAGCAGTGAAACAGCGAGAACTAATGAAAAACTGTTTTTT. Translated: CASSETARTNEKLFF. Based on the CDR3 plus reference TRBV25-1 and TRBJ1-4, the full variable domain is EADIYQTPRYLVIGTGKKITLECSQTMGHDKMYWYQQDPGMELHLIHYSYGVNSTEKGDLSSESTVSRIRTEHFPLTLESARPSHTSQYLCASSETARTNEKLFFGSGTQLSVL.

This clonotype occurred once. V and J are TRBV18 and TRBJ2-1; tentative D call: TRBD2 (6 bases). Trimming took 3 bases from V and 3 from J, leaving 18 bases between them. The CDR3 runs 17 residues. Germline values: CDR1 KGHSH, CDR2 LQKENI. CDR3 bases: TGTGCCAGCTCACCGTTCCGGGAGCGACCGGTCTACAATGAGCAGTTCTTC. As protein: CASSPFRERPVYNEQFF.

This clonotype came up many times. J is TRBJ1-2 and V is TRBV20-1; a possible D gene is TRBD1 (6 bases). V lost 3 bases and J lost 4, with 15 bases in between. The CDR3 loop spans 14 amino acids. Germline-derived CDR1 and CDR2 are DFQATT and SNEGSKA (reference sequence). The CDR3 sequence: CSASEQGSSYGYTF. CDR3 DNA: TGCAGTGCTAGCGAACAGGGATCCTCCTATGGCTACACCTTC.

Written as DNA, the CDR3 is TGTGCCAGCAGCAAGAGGACAGCCCCTTTGAACACCGGGGAGCTGTTTTTT. It yields the protein CASSKRTAPLNTGELFF. The chain is built from TRBV9 and TRBJ2-2; D is perhaps TRBD1 (6 bases). The CDR3 runs to 17 residues. Trimming removed 4 bases from V and 1 base from J, with 17 bases in between. Germline CDR1 reads SGDLS; CDR2 reads YYNGEE.

The rearrangement uses TRBV6-6 and TRBJ2-5; weak D call: TRBD2 (5 bases). Germline V lookup: CDR1 MNHNY, CDR2 SVGAGI (reference sequence). Trimming took 7 bases from V and 4 from J, leaving 13 bases between them. The CDR3 totals 13 residues. The CDR3 protein is CASNLPGRETQYF. The CDR3 DNA follows: TGTGCCAGCAATTTACCGGGGAGAGAGACCCAGTACTTC.

V and J are TRBV20-1 and TRBJ2-7; no reliable D call. Trimming stripped 3 bases from V and 2 bases from J, with 8 bases between. Looked up from germline, CDR1 is DFQATT and CDR2 is SNEGSKA (reference sequence). CDR3 length: 12 amino acids. CDR3 coding DNA: TGCAGTGCTAGGGGTGTAGCCTACGAGCAGTACTTC. Translating it yields CSARGVAYEQYF.

This chain uses TRBV10-3 with TRBJ2-7, with D perhaps TRBD1 (6 bases). Germline values: CDR1 ENHRY, CDR2 SYGVKD. The CDR3 is 14 residues long. Trimming removed 4 bases at V and 0 bases at J, with 10 bases between. The CDR3 sequence is CAISGTGISYEQYF. CDR3 coding DNA: TGTGCCATCAGTGGTACAGGGATCTCCTACGAGCAGTACTTC.

This clonotype has only a few counts. The chain recombines TRBV7-2 with TRBJ2-5; 13 bases are shared with TRBD2. The CDR3 extends over 16 amino acids. The germline CDR1 and CDR2 sequences are SGHTA and FQGNSA. With 6 bases clipped from V and 4 bases from J, the junction kept 8 bases outside the gene matches. CDR3 DNA sequence: TGTGCCAGCAGATACCAAACTAGCGGGGGGGTAGAGACCCAGTACTTC. Its protein product is CASRYQTSGGVETQYF. The variable domain in full, completed from reference TRBV7-2 and TRBJ2-5, reads GAGVSQSPSNKVTEKGKDVELRCDPISGHTALYWYRQSLGQGLEFLIYFQGNSAPDKSGLPSDRFSAERTGGSVSTLTIQRTQQEDSAVYLCASRYQTSGGVETQYFGPGTRLLVL.

The chain carries TRBV6-2 or TRBV6-3 and TRBJ2-1, with 9 nucleotides matching TRBD1. The CDR3 spans 11 residues. CDR1 and CDR2 from the germline V gene are MNHEY and SVGEGT. Trimming removed 6 bases from V and 15 bases from J; junction bases left unmatched: 6. CDR3 DNA sequence: TGTGCCAGCAGCCAAGGGACAGGGCTGTTCTTC. Protein product: CASSQGTGLFF.

The V call is TRBV6-2 or TRBV6-3, the J call TRBJ2-1; TRBD2 agrees at 12 bases. Germline values: CDR1 MNHEY, CDR2 SVGEGT. The CDR3 is 16 amino acids. The J segment lost 7 bases and the V segment lost 3 bases, leaving 7 bases of the junction unmatched. The CDR3 region has the DNA TGTGCCAGCAGTTATCGCCTAGCGGGGGGGCCGAATGAGCAGTTCTTC. Translating it yields CASSYRLAGGPNEQFF.

This chain links TRBV29-1 with TRBJ2-5; possible D gene TRBD1, 5 bases. V was cut by 2 bases and J by 4 bases, with 14 bases left in between. The CDR3 has 14 residues. Germline V gene lookup returns CDR1 SQVTM and CDR2 ANQGSEA. The CDR3 sequence is CSVESRQGRETQYF. The CDR3 nucleotides read TGCAGCGTTGAAAGTCGTCAGGGCAGAGAGACCCAGTACTTC.

This clonotype was picked up many times. The CDR3 loop reads CSVMGRGNTEAFF. The DNA for the CDR3 is TGCAGCGTTATGGGCAGAGGGAACACTGAAGCTTTCTTT. The chain has TRBV29-1 and TRBJ1-1; D unresolved. The germline V gene has CDR1 SQVTM and CDR2 ANQGSEA. The CDR3 length is 13 residues. Trimming took off 5 bases at V and 1 base at J, with 11 bases between the two ends. The full variable domain, in which reference TRBV29-1 and TRBJ1-1 provide the parts outside the CDR3, is SAVISQKPSRDICQRGTSLTIQCQVDSQVTMMFWYRQQPGQSLTLIATANQGSEATYESGFVIDKFPISRPNLTFSTLTVSNMSPEDSSIYLCSVMGRGNTEAFFGQGTRLTVV.

This clonotype was counted between two and nine times. This chain uses TRBV5-1 with TRBJ2-5; 8 positions agree with TRBD2. CDR3 length: 14 residues. Germline assignment: CDR1 SGHRS and CDR2 YFSETQ. V gave up 2 bases and J gave up 4 bases; unmatched junction bases: 4. In DNA, the CDR3 is TGCGCCAGCAGCTTCGGGGGGGCCACAGAGACCCAGTACTTC. Protein: CASSFGGATETQYF.

The chain carries TRBV7-2 and TRBJ2-7, with a tentative D call TRBD1 (5 bases). Germline CDR1 is SGHTA and CDR2 is FQGNSA. The CDR3 totals 14 residues. V shed 3 bases and J shed 2 bases, with 11 bases lying between them. CDR3 region: CASSFSLGAYEQYF. In DNA form, the CDR3 reads TGTGCCAGCAGCTTCTCTTTAGGGGCCTACGAGCAGTACTTC.

This clonotype was counted between two and nine times. The chain couples TRBV5-1 to TRBJ2-3; 14 nucleotides align to TRBD2. There are 18 residues in the CDR3. CDR1 and CDR2 from the germline V gene are SGHRS and YFSETQ. Trimming removed 4 bases from V and 2 bases from J; junction bases left unmatched: 9. This CDR3 is CASSKTSGGAMVTDTQYF. The CDR3 DNA reads TGCGCCAGCAGCAAGACTAGCGGGGGGGCGATGGTCACAGATACGCAGTATTTT.

This clonotype has more than one count but fewer than ten. The CDR3, as DNA: TGCAGTGCTACCACCGCGACAGGGGCCGGCTACGAGCAGTACTTC. It specifies CSATTATGAGYEQYF. The chain has TRBV20-1 and TRBJ2-7; 8 bases are shared with TRBD1. Germline V gene sequence: CDR1 DFQATT, CDR2 SNEGSKA (reference sequence). Germline trimming cut 4 bases from V and 3 bases from J; bases unmatched to any gene: 11. The CDR3 totals 15 residues.

CDR3 bases: TGCAGTGCCGGGGGCCGGACGGAGGCTGAAGCTTTCTTT. Translation gives CSAGGRTEAEAFF. The genes are TRBV20-1 and TRBJ1-1; possible D gene TRBD1, 6 bases. The CDR3 consists of 13 residues. Germline V gene data show CDR1 as DFQATT and CDR2 as SNEGSKA (reference sequence). V was shortened by 6 bases and J by 6 bases, with 17 bases between the two germline ends.

Regarding this clonotype: Its ends do not fully match the called genes, so a read error is possible. CDR3 amino acids: CASSFSRGFEQFF. The CDR3 bases are TGTGCTAGCAGCTTCTCAAGGGGATTTGAGCAGTTCTTC. The J gene is TRBJ2-1, the V gene TRBV7-7; a weak D match, TRBD1 (5 bases). The CDR3 loop spans 13 amino acids. CDR1 and CDR2 from the germline V gene are SSHAT and FNYEAQ (reference sequence).

This clonotype has more than one count but fewer than ten. The chain joins TRBV6-5 to TRBJ1-3; D is uncertain. V lost 0 bases and J lost 2, with 8 bases in between. Germline lookup yields CDR1 MNHEY and CDR2 SVGAGI. The CDR3 is 15 amino acids. CDR3 amino acids: CASSYSMGTGNTIYF. The CDR3 DNA sequence: TGTGCCAGCAGTTACTCGATGGGGACTGGAAACACCATATATTTT.

This clonotype was seen a few times. This sequence joins TRBV19 and TRBJ1-3, with D uncertain. The V end was cut by 4 bases, the J end by 0 bases, with 13 bases between. CDR3 length equals 16 residues. The V gene's germline CDR1 is LNHDA and CDR2 SQIVND (reference sequence). The CDR3 loop is CASSSDRLASGNTIYF. CDR3 DNA sequence: TGTGCCAGTAGTAGCGACCGACTGGCCTCTGGAAACACCATATATTTT. The whole variable domain, filled in from reference TRBV19 and TRBJ1-3, reads DGGITQSPKYLFRKEGQNVTLSCEQNLNHDAMYWYRQDPGQGLRLIYYSQIVNDFQKGDIAEGYSVSREKKESFPLTVTSAQKNPTAFYLCASSSDRLASGNTIYFGEGSWLTVV.

The rearrangement uses TRBV20-1 and TRBJ1-4; D is ambiguous. The CDR3 contains 15 residues. Trimming took off 0 bases at V and 8 bases at J, with 16 bases between the two ends. Germline loops: CDR1 DFQATT, CDR2 SNEGSKA (reference sequence). For the CDR3, the DNA is TGCAGTGCTAGAGATCCCGGGGTTGGCCCGGAAAAACTGTTTTTT. It yields the protein CSARDPGVGPEKLFF.

V and J are TRBV6-1 and TRBJ2-4, with 10 bases that match TRBD1. This CDR3 has 16 residues. The V gene end was trimmed by 6 bases and the J gene end by 1 base; junction bases not matched to a gene: 6. Per the germline V gene, CDR1 is MNHNS and CDR2 is SASEGT. The CDR3 here is CASSLGTGVAKNIQYF. The CDR3 DNA reads as TGTGCCAGCAGCCTTGGGACAGGGGTGGCCAAAAACATTCAGTACTTC.

This clonotype showed up just a few times. The V call is TRBV10-3, the J call TRBJ1-4; weak D call: TRBD1 (5 bases). The V gene's germline CDR1 is ENHRY and CDR2 SYGVKD. V lost 3 bases, J lost 0 bases, and 5 bases lay in between. The CDR3 totals 14 residues. The CDR3 is CAISEQATNEKLFF. The CDR3 DNA reads as TGTGCCATCAGTGAACAGGCAACTAATGAAAAACTGTTTTTT.

In this sample, this clonotype turned up a few times. The gene calls are TRBV20-1 and TRBJ2-3; TRBD2 matches at 9 bases. Germline V lookup: CDR1 DFQATT, CDR2 SNEGSKA (reference sequence). The CDR3 spans 15 residues. Germline trimming cut 5 bases from V and 2 bases from J; bases unmatched to any gene: 8. CDR3 DNA sequence: TGCAGTGCTGAAGGACTAGCGCTCATCACAGATACGCAGTATTTT. This gives the protein CSAEGLALITDTQYF.

This clonotype was seen more than once but under ten times. The V call is TRBV25-1, the J call TRBJ2-3; a weak D match, TRBD2 (5 bases). Looked up from germline, CDR1 is MGHDK and CDR2 is SYGVNS. Trimming removed 2 bases at V and 4 bases at J, with 16 bases between. The CDR3 loop spans 16 amino acids. The CDR3 loop reads CASSEGVLSRADTQYF. The CDR3 DNA sequence: TGTGCCAGCAGTGAAGGGGTTTTGTCGAGGGCAGATACGCAGTATTTT.

This clonotype was recorded many times. V and J are TRBV12-3 or TRBV12-4 and TRBJ1-3; D gene ambiguous. This CDR3 comprises 14 residues. The germline V and J ends were trimmed by 1 base and 4 bases, with 8 bases remaining between them. The CDR3: CASSLGARGNTIYF. DNA of the CDR3: TGTGCCAGCAGTTTAGGGGCGCGGGGAAACACCATATATTTT.